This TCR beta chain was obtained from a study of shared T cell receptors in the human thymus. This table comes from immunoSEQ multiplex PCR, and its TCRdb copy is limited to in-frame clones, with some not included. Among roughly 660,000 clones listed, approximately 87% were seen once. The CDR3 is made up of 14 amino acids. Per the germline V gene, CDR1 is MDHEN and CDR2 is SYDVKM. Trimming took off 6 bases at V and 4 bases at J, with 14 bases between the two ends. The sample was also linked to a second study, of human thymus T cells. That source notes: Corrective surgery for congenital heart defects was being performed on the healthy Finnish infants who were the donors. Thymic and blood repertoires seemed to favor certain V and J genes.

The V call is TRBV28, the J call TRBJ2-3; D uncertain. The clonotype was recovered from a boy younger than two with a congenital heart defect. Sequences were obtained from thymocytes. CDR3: CASSPPTKPDTQYF. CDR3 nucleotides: TGTGCCAGCAGCCCCCCAACTAAACCAGATACGCAGTATTTT.